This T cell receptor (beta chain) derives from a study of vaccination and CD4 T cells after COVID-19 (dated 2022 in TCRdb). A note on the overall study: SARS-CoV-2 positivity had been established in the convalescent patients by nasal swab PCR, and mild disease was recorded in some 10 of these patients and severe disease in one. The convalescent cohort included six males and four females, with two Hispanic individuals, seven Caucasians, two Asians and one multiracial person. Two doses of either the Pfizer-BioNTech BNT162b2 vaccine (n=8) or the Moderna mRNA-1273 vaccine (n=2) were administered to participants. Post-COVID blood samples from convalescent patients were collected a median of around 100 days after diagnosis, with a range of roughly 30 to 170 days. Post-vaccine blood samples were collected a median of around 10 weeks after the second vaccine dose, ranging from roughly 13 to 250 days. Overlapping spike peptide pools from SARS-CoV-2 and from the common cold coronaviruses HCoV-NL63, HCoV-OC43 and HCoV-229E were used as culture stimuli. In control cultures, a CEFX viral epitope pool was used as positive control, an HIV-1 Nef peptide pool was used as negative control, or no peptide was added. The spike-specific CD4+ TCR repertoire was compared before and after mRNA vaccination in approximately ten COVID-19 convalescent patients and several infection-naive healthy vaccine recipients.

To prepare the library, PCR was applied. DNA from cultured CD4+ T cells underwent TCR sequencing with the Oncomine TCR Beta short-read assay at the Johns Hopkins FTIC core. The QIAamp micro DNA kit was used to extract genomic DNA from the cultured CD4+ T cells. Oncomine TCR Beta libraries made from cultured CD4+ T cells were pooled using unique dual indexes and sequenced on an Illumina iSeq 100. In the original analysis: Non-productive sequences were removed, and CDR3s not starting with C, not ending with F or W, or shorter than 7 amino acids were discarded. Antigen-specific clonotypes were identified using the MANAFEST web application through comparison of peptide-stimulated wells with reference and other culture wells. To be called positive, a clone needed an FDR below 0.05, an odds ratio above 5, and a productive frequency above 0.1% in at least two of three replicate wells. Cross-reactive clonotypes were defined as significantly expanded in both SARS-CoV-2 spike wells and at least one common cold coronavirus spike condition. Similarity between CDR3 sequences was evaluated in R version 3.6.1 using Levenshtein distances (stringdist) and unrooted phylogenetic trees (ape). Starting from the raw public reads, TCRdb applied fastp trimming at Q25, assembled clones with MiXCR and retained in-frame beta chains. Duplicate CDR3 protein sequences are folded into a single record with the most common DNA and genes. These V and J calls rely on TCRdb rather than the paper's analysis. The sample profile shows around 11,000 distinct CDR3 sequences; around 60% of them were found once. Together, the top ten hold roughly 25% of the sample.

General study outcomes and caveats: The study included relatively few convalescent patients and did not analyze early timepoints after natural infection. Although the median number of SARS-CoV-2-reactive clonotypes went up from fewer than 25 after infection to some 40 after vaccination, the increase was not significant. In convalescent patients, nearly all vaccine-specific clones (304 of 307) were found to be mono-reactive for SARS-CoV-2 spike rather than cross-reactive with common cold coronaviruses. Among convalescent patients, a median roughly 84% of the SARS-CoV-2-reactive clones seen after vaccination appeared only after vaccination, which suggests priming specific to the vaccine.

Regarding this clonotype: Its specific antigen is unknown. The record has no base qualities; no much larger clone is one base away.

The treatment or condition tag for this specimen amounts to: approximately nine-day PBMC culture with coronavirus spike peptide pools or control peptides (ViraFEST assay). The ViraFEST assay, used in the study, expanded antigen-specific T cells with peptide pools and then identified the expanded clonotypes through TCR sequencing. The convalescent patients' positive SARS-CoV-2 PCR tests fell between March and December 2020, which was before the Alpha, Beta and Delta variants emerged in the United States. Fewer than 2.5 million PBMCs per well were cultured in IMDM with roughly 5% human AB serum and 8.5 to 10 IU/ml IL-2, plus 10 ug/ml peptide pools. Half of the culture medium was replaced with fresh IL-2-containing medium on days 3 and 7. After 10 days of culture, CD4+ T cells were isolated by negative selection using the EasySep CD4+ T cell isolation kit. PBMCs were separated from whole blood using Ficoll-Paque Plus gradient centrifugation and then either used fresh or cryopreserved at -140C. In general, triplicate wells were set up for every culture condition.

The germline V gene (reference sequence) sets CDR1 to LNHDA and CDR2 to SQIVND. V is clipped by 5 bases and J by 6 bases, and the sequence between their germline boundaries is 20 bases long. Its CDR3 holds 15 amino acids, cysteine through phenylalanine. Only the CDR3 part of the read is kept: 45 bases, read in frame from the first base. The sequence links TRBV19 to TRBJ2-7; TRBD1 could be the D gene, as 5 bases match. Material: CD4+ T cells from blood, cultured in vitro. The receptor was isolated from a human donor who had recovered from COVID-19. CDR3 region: CASSDPGHRIGEQYF. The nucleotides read TGTGCCAGTAGTGACCCGGGCCACAGGATCGGCGAGCAGTACTTC.